This paragraph reports one TCR beta chain. The data originate from a study of blood T cell repertoires in COVID-19. At the level of the study: The United States, Italy and Spain supplied acute and convalescent COVID-19 samples. In each case, the material was cDNA or gDNA derived from T cells, B-cell-depleted T cells, or PBMCs.

CDR1 and CDR2 (germline): GTSNPN, SVGIG (reference sequence). Trimming removed 0 bases at V and 1 base at J, with 6 bases between. This CDR3 has 13 residues. Method: immunoSEQ multiplex PCR; TCRdb's copy keeps in-frame clones and lacks some. The table lists around 270,000 clones, approximately 90% of them singletons. This sequence joins TRBV30 and TRBJ1-1; D is undetermined. Specimen: peripheral blood. The receptor's source is a man between 60 and 70 years old who had recovered from COVID-19. DNA of the CDR3: TGTGCCTGGAGTGTAAGCCGGAACACTGAAGCTTTCTTT. Its translation is CAWSVSRNTEAFF.